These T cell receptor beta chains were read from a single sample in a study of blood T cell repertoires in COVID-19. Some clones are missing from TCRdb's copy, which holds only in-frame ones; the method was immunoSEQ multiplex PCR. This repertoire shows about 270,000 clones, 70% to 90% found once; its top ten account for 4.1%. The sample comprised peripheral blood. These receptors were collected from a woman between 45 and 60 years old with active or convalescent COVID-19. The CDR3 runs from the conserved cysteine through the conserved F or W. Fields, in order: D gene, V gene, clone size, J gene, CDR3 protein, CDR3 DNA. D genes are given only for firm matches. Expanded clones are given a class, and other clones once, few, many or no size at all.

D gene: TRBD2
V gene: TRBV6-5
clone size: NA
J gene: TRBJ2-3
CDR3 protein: CASRHLADPTDTQYF
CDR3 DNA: TGTGCCAGCAGACATCTAGCGGACCCAACAGATACGCAGTATTTT

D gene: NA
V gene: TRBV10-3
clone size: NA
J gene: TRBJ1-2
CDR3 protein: CAISEVARWGYTF
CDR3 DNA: TGTGCCATCAGTGAGGTGGCCCGTTGGGGCTACACCTTC

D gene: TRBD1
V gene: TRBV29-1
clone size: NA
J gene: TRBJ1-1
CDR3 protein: CSAGQRNTEAFF
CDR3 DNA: TGCAGCGCGGGACAGAGGAACACTGAAGCTTTCTTT

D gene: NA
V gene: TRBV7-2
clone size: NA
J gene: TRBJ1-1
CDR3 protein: CASSLVGMNTEAFF
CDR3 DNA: TGTGCCAGCAGCTTAGTCGGGATGAACACTGAAGCTTTCTTT

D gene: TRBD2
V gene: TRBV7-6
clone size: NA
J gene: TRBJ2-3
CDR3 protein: CASSREEREHTDTQYF
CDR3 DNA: TGTGCCAGCAGCCGCGAGGAGCGGGAGCATACAGATACGCAGTATTTT

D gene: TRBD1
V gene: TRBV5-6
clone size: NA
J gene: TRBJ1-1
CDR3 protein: CASSGVDRANTEAFF
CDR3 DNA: TGTGCCAGCAGCGGGGTCGACAGGGCCAACACTGAAGCTTTCTTT

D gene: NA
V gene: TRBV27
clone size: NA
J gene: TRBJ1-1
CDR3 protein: CASRQGYTEAFF
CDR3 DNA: TGTGCCAGCAGGCAGGGATACACTGAAGCTTTCTTT

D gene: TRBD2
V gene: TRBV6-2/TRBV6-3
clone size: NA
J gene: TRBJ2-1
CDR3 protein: CASSYSLAGGDEQFF
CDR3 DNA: TGTGCCAGCAGTTACTCACTAGCGGGAGGTGATGAGCAGTTCTTC

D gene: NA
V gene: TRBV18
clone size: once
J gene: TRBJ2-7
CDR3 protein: CASSPPSGNEQYF
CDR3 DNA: TGTGCCAGCTCACCACCGTCGGGGAACGAGCAGTACTTC

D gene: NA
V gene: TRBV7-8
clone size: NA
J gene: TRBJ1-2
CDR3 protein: CASSSHTDSYGYTF
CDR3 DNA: TGTGCCAGCAGCTCACACACTGACAGCTATGGCTACACCTTC

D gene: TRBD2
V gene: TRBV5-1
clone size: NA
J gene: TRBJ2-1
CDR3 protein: CASSHGLAGGYNEQFF
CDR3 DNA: TGCGCCAGCAGCCATGGACTAGCGGGGGGATACAATGAGCAGTTCTTC

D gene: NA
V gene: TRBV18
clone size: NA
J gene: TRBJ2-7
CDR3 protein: CASSTNQESSYEQYF
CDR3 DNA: TGTGCCAGCTCCACCAACCAAGAGAGCTCCTACGAGCAGTACTTC

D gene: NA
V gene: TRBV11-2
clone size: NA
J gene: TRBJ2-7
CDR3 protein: CASSLVAEGQYF
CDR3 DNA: TGTGCCAGCAGCTTAGTCGCCGAGGGCCAGTACTTC

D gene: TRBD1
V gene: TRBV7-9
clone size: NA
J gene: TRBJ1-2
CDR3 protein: CASSPQPGGNYGYTF
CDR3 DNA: TGTGCCAGCAGCCCCCAACCAGGGGGCAACTATGGCTACACCTTC

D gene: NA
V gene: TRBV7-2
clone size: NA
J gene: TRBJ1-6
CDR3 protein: CASSLVAAYNSPLHF
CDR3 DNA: TGTGCCAGCAGCTTAGTGGCAGCCTATAATTCACCCCTCCACTTT

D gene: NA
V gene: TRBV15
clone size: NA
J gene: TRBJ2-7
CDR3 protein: CATSRELQVPYEQYF
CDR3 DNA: TGTGCCACCAGCAGAGAATTACAGGTCCCCTACGAGCAGTACTTC

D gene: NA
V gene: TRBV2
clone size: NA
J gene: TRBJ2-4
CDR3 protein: CASMEDRENIQYF
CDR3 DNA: TGTGCCAGCATGGAGGACAGAGAAAACATTCAGTACTTC